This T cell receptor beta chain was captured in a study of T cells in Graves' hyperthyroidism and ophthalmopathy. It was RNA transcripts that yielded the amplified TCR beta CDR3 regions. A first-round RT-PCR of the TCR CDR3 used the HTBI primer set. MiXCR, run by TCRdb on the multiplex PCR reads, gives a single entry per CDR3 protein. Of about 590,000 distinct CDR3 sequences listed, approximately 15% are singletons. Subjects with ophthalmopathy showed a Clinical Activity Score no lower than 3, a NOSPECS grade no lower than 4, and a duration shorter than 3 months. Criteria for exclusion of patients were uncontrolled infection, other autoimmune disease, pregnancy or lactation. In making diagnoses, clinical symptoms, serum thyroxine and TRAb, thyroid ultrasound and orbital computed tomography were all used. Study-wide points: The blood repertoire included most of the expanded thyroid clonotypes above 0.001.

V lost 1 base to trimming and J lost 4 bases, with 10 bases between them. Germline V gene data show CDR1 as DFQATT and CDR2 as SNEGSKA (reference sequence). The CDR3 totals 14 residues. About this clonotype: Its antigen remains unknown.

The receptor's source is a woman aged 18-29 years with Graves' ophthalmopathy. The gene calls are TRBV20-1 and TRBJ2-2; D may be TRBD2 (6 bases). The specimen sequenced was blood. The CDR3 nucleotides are TGCAGTGCTAGAGGGCTCGGGAGCACCGGGGAGCTGTTTTTT. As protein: CSARGLGSTGELFF.